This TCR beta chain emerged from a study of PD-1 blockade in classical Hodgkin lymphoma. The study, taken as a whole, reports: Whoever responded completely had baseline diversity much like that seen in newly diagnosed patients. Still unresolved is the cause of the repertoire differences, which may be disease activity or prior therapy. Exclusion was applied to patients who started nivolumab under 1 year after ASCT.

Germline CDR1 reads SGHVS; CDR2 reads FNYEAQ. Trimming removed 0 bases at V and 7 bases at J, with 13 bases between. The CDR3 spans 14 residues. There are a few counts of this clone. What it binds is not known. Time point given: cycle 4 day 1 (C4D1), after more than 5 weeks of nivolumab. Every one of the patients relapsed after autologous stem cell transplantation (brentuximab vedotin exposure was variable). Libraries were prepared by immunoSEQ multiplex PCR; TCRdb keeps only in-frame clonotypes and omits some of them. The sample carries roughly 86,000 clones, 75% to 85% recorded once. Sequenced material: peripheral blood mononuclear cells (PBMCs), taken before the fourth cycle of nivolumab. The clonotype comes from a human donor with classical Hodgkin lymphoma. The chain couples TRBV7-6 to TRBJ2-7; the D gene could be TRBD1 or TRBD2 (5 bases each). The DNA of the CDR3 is TGTGCCAGCAGCTTAGCGAGGGGAGTGGGGGAGCAGTACTTC. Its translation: CASSLARGVGEQYF. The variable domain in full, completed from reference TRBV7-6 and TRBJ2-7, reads GAGVSQSPRYKVTKRGQDVALRCDPISGHVSLYWYRQALGQGPEFLTYFNYEAQQDKSGLPNDRFSAERPEGSISTLTIQRTEQRDSAMYRCASSLARGVGEQYFGPGTRLTVT.